These T cell receptor beta chains were read from a single sample in a study of cytomegalovirus exposure and HLA in healthy donors. Repertoires were generated with immunoSEQ multiplex PCR, while TCRdb's copy carries only in-frame clones and drops some. The table records over 150,000 clones, around 79% of them present only once. Material: PBMCs. The receptor set was obtained from a woman between 40 and 50 years old in good health and CMV-seropositive. Each CDR3 is given with its conserved first and last residue. D genes are given only for firm matches. Where a row states a size, it is once, few, many or the class of an expanded clone; other rows omit it.

d_call j_call v_call clone_size cdr3_nt cdr3_aa
TRBD1 TRBJ2-1 TRBV5-1 NA TGCGCCAGCAGCTTACAGACAGGGGGGAATGAGCAGTTCTTC CASSLQTGGNEQFF
NA TRBJ2-1 TRBV9 NA TGTGCCAGCAGCTCCCAGGGACTGCATAACAATGAGCAGTTCTTC CASSSQGLHNNEQFF
TRBD1 TRBJ2-7 TRBV10-3 NA TGTGCCATCGCCACAGGGACAGGACCCTACGAGCAGTACTTC CAIATGTGPYEQYF
NA TRBJ2-1 TRBV4-3 NA TGCGCCAGCAGCCAAGATAGCGCCGTATTCTCCTACAATGAGCAGTTCTTC CASSQDSAVFSYNEQFF
TRBD2 TRBJ2-3 TRBV19 few TGTGCCAGTTCTTACAGCGGGGGGCGCACAGATACGCAGTATTTT CASSYSGGRTDTQYF
TRBD1 TRBJ2-5 TRBV27 few TGTGCCAGCAGCTCGACAGGGAGCGGGACCCAGTACTTC CASSSTGSGTQYF
TRBD1 TRBJ2-3 TRBV6-1 NA TGTGCCAGCAGTGAAGGGACAGGGGGCAGGGATACGCAGTATTTT CASSEGTGGRDTQYF
NA TRBJ1-4 TRBV7-9 few TGTGCCAGCAGCTTCGGGATACCTAATGAAAAACTGTTTTTT CASSFGIPNEKLFF
TRBD2 TRBJ2-3 TRBV7-8 NA TGTGCCAGCAGCTGGGGGACTAGCGGGGGCACAGATACGCAGTATTTT CASSWGTSGGTDTQYF
NA TRBJ2-3 TRBV29-1 NA TGCAGCGCGTCGAAGGGGGAGTCAGATACGCAGTATTTT CSASKGESDTQYF
TRBD1 TRBJ1-1 TRBV19 NA TGTGCCAGTAGTTTCGACAGGGTAGGGACTGAAGCTTTCTTT CASSFDRVGTEAFF
TRBD2 TRBJ2-7 TRBV28 NA TGTGCCAGCAGTTTATCCGGGACTAGCGGAAATTACGAGCAGTACTTC CASSLSGTSGNYEQYF
NA TRBJ2-7 TRBV2 NA TGTGCCAGCAGTCAGGGGATGGTAGTCTACGAGCAGTACTTC CASSQGMVVYEQYF
NA TRBJ1-1 TRBV30 NA TGTGCCTGGAGTCCGGGTCCGACTGAAGCTTTCTTT CAWSPGPTEAFF
NA TRBJ1-1 TRBV11-2 NA TGTGCCAGCATCCCGGGGAGGGGTGGTGGCACTGAAGCTTTCTTT CASIPGRGGGTEAFF
TRBD1 TRBJ1-1 TRBV11-2 NA TGTGCCAGCAGCCGGGACAGGAACACTGAAGCTTTCTTT CASSRDRNTEAFF
NA TRBJ1-1 TRBV28 NA TGTGCCAGCAGTTCCAGGGGGAACACTGAAGCTTTCTTT CASSSRGNTEAFF
NA TRBJ2-7 TRBV10-3 NA TGTGCCATCAGTGAGTTTGTCGGGAGCTCCTACGAGCAGTACTTC CAISEFVGSSYEQYF
NA TRBJ1-1 TRBV6-5 once TGTGCCAGCACTAACGCCCAGGGGCAGGAAGCTTTCTTT CASTNAQGQEAFF
NA TRBJ2-2 TRBV6-1 once TGTGCCAGCAGTGAAGCATATGGGACATCGAACACCGGGGAGCTGTTTTTT CASSEAYGTSNTGELFF
TRBD1 TRBJ1-5 TRBV28 NA TGTGCCAGCAGTTTACCAGGGACAGCAAGCAATCAGCCCCAGCATTTT CASSLPGTASNQPQHF
TRBD2 TRBJ2-5 TRBV29-1 NA TGCAGCGTTGTTTATGGAGTTTCTAGCGGTGGAGAGACCCAGTACTTC CSVVYGVSSGGETQYF
NA TRBJ1-2 TRBV7-8 NA TGTGCCAGCAGCCCCACGGGGGGCGATATCTATGGCTACACCTTC CASSPTGGDIYGYTF
NA TRBJ2-7 TRBV28 NA TGTGCCAGCAGTTTCACGCGGGAGCAGTACTTC CASSFTREQYF
TRBD1 TRBJ1-1 TRBV4-3 NA TGCGCCAGCAGCCAAGAAAGGACAGGGAGGTTTAGGACTGAAGCTTTCTTT CASSQERTGRFRTEAFF
NA TRBJ2-7 TRBV2 NA TGTGCCAGCAGGAGGGACACGAACTCCTACGAGCAGTACTTC CASRRDTNSYEQYF
NA TRBJ2-1 TRBV19 NA TGTGCCAGTAGTATAGAATCGGGGAGCTCCTACAATGAGCAGTTCTTC CASSIESGSSYNEQFF
TRBD1 TRBJ1-3 TRBV6-1 NA TGTGCCAGCAGTGCGGGACAGACCCTCTCTGGAAACACCATATATTTT CASSAGQTLSGNTIYF
TRBD2 TRBJ2-2 TRBV7-2 NA TGTGCCAGCAGCAGGCTAGCGGGAGTAGGCACCGGGGAGCTGTTTTTT CASSRLAGVGTGELFF
TRBD1 TRBJ1-2 TRBV5-1 few TGCGCCAGCAGCTTGGATACGACAGGGGGGTCTGCTGGCTACACCTTC CASSLDTTGGSAGYTF
TRBD2 TRBJ2-5 TRBV29-1 once TGCAGCGTGGGTACGGGGGGGCGAGACGAGACCCAGTACTTC CSVGTGGRDETQYF
TRBD1 TRBJ1-2 TRBV9 NA TGTGCCAGCAAACCCCAGGGGGCTAACTATGGCTACACCTTC CASKPQGANYGYTF
TRBD1 TRBJ2-7 TRBV7-9 NA TGTGCCAGCAGCTTAGAGGGGGACAGCTCCTACGAGCAGTACTTC CASSLEGDSSYEQYF
TRBD1 TRBJ1-1 TRBV19 NA TGTGCCAGTAGTATTAAAAGTGGGACAGGCTTCATGAACACTGAAGCTTTCTTT CASSIKSGTGFMNTEAFF
NA TRBJ1-6 TRBV28 NA TGTGCCACCCTAAACCTCTCCTATAATTCACCCCTCCACTTT CATLNLSYNSPLHF
NA TRBJ1-4 TRBV4-1 NA TGCGCCAGCAGCCCGGACAGCCTTAATGAAAAACTGTTTTTT CASSPDSLNEKLFF
NA TRBJ2-5 TRBV6-5 once TGTGCCAGCAGTTACTCGAATCAAGGAACAGAAGAGACCCAGTACTTC CASSYSNQGTEETQYF
TRBD2 TRBJ2-7 TRBV4-3 NA TGCGCCAGCAGCCCCGGACTAGCGGAGGCCTACGAGCAGTACTTC CASSPGLAEAYEQYF
NA TRBJ2-7 TRBV28 once TGTGCCAGCAGTACTCAGGGTTACGAGCAGTACTTC CASSTQGYEQYF
TRBD1 TRBJ1-2 TRBV28 few TGTGCCAGCAGTTTCAACGATTTCAGGGGGGGCTACACCTTC CASSFNDFRGGYTF
NA TRBJ2-1 TRBV4-3 NA TGCGCCAGCAGCCAAGATAGGAGGGGTATCAATGAGCAGTTCTTC CASSQDRRGINEQFF
NA TRBJ1-3 TRBV6-5 NA TGTGCCAGCAGTTACCCGGCGGCTGGCACCATATATTTT CASSYPAAGTIYF
NA TRBJ2-7 TRBV29-1 few TGCAGCGTTGCTGGTATCGGGATGGGTTACGAGCAGTACTTC CSVAGIGMGYEQYF
NA TRBJ1-2 TRBV30 NA TGTGCCTGGAGTTCAACCGGGACAAAAGGCTACACCTTC CAWSSTGTKGYTF
NA TRBJ1-2 TRBV30 NA TGTGCCTGGGGACTCGGAACAGGGTATGGCTACACCTTC CAWGLGTGYGYTF
NA TRBJ1-2 TRBV5-1 NA TGCGCCAGCAGCCCTGACCCACAGGGTGTCTATGGCTACACCTTC CASSPDPQGVYGYTF
TRBD1 TRBJ2-1 TRBV5-6 NA TGTGCCAGCAGCTTGGTGGGACAGGGGGCAAATGAGCAGTTCTTC CASSLVGQGANEQFF
NA TRBJ2-7 TRBV11-3 NA TGTGCCAGCAGCGTTAGCGGAACCTACGAGCAGTACTTC CASSVSGTYEQYF
NA TRBJ1-6 TRBV27 NA TGTGCCAGCAGCCCTCGCAGTTATTCACCCCTCCACTTT CASSPRSYSPLHF
NA TRBJ1-5 TRBV7-2 NA TGTGCCAGCAGCCTCACAAGCAATCAGCCCCAGCATTTT CASSLTSNQPQHF
NA TRBJ2-7 TRBV30 NA TGTGCCTGGAATCTAGCAGGAGCCTACGAGCAGTACTTC CAWNLAGAYEQYF